Each of the 14 T cell receptor beta chains below was sequenced from the same sample in a study of blood T cell repertoires in COVID-19 (TCRdb year 2020). Libraries were built with the immunoSEQ multiplex PCR assay. As stored in TCRdb, this immuneACCESS dataset retains in-frame rearrangements with V and J assigned. A fraction of the clones does not appear; measured against another copy, unresolved V genes explain less than half of the discrepancy, and the remainder lacks a known reason. The sample has 100,000 to 150,000 clones on record, around nine tenths of them singletons. 4.3% of the sample is held by the ten biggest clonotypes. Sequenced material: peripheral blood. These receptors were obtained from a man in his 60s with COVID-19, enrolled during active disease.

V gene TRBV6-5 combines with J gene TRBJ2-7; 8 bases line up with TRBD2. With 0 bases clipped from V and 5 bases from J, the junction kept 9 bases outside the gene matches. The CDR3 is made up of 16 amino acids. Germline CDR1 and CDR2: MNHEY and SVGAGI. CDR3 protein: CASSYSTAGGMDEQYF. The CDR3 DNA follows: TGTGCCAGCAGTTACTCGACGGCGGGGGGAATGGACGAGCAGTACTTC.

In DNA, the CDR3 is TGTGCCAGCAGCTTAGACTCGTCAGGTATCTACGAGCAGTACTTC. Protein: CASSLDSSGIYEQYF. The rearrangement links TRBV11-3 to TRBJ2-7, with unresolved D. Germline values: CDR1 SGHNT, CDR2 YENEEA. The CDR3 runs to 15 residues. With 0 bases removed from V and 3 bases from J, the gap between germline ends came to 12 bases.

The rearrangement joins TRBV5-1 to TRBJ1-6, with no clear D. Trimming left V 0 bases short and J 10 bases short, with 8 bases between. The germline CDR1 and CDR2 sequences are SGHRS and YFSETQ. This CDR3 contains 13 residues. The CDR3 sequence: CASSLGAGSPLHF. In nucleotides, the CDR3 is TGCGCCAGCAGCTTGGGGGCGGGATCACCCCTCCACTTT.

The chain carries TRBV28 and TRBJ1-2; possibly TRBD1 for D (6 bases). Trimming shortened V by 3 bases and J by 5 bases, and 19 bases separated the two germline ends. Germline values: CDR1 MDHEN, CDR2 SYDVKM. This CDR3 has 16 residues. The CDR3 DNA sequence: TGTGCCAGCAGTTTGTCAGGGGCGGACCCCTCTTATGGCTACACCTTC. Translated, it gives CASSLSGADPSYGYTF.

This clone was recorded a few times. The rearrangement links TRBV7-2 to TRBJ1-5; no firm D call. This CDR3 spans 14 amino acids. Germline values: CDR1 SGHTA, CDR2 FQGNSA. Trimming took 2 bases from V and 2 from J, leaving 7 bases between them. CDR3 sequence (DNA): TGTGCCAGCAGCTTATTCGGGGGCAATCAGCCCCAGCATTTT. It yields the protein CASSLFGGNQPQHF. Filled out from reference TRBV7-2 and TRBJ1-5, the complete variable domain reads GAGVSQSPSNKVTEKGKDVELRCDPISGHTALYWYRQSLGQGLEFLIYFQGNSAPDKSGLPSDRFSAERTGGSVSTLTIQRTQQEDSAVYLCASSLFGGNQPQHFGDGTRLSIL.

V usage is TRBV18 and J usage is TRBJ2-5; tentative D call: TRBD1 (5 bases). This CDR3 is built from 14 residues. V was pared by 1 base and J by 5 bases, with 11 bases between. Germline lookup yields CDR1 KGHSH and CDR2 LQKENI. The CDR3: CASSPQSRAETQYF. The DNA for the CDR3 is TGTGCCAGCTCACCACAATCCAGGGCCGAGACCCAGTACTTC. Variable domain in full (rest from reference TRBV18 and TRBJ2-5): NAGVMQNPRHLVRRRGQEARLRCSPMKGHSHVYWYRQLPEEGLKFMVYLQKENIIDESGMPKERFSAEFPKEGPSILRIQQVVRGDSAAYFCASSPQSRAETQYFGPGTRLLVL.

This sequence joins TRBV19 and TRBJ1-2; no firm D call. Germline V lookup: CDR1 LNHDA, CDR2 SQIVND (reference sequence). Trimming removed 3 bases at V and 4 bases at J, with 9 bases between. CDR3 size: 13 residues. CDR3 protein: CASSIGESYGYTF. The CDR3 nucleotides read TGTGCCAGTAGTATCGGAGAGAGCTATGGCTACACCTTC.

This chain connects TRBV15 to TRBJ1-4; 7 bases line up with TRBD1. Looked up from germline, CDR1 is LNHNV and CDR2 is YYDKDF (reference sequence). The V and J ends lost 3 bases and 4 bases, in that order; junction bases with no gene match: 5. There are 15 residues in the CDR3. CDR3 amino acids: CATSRGTENNEKLFF. The CDR3 DNA follows: TGTGCCACCAGCAGGGGGACAGAGAATAATGAAAAACTGTTTTTT.

This chain uses TRBV5-5 with TRBJ1-4, with TRBD1 as a possible D gene (5 bases). Germline V gene lookup returns CDR1 SGHKS and CDR2 YYEKEE (reference sequence). The CDR3 has 15 amino acids. V was shortened by 3 bases and J by 2 bases, with 11 bases between the two germline ends. CDR3 sequence reads: CASSSGQLTNEKLFF. CDR3 nucleotides: TGTGCCAGCAGCTCCGGACAATTGACTAATGAAAAACTGTTTTTT.

In its sample, this clone was seen a few times. This sequence joins TRBV2 and TRBJ1-3; 9 bases line up with TRBD1. J lost 0 bases, V lost 5 bases, and 11 bases had no gene match. The CDR3 runs 18 residues. Germline V gene data show CDR1 as SNHLY and CDR2 as FYNNEI. The CDR3 DNA reads TGTGCCAGCAGTCCAAGGACAGGGGACTACCACTCTGGAAACACCATATATTTT. This sequence encodes CASSPRTGDYHSGNTIYF.

V usage is TRBV28 and J usage is TRBJ2-5; TRBD1 matches at 12 bases. CDR3 length equals 15 residues. The V and J ends lost 5 bases and 5 bases, in that order; junction bases with no gene match: 6. Per the germline V gene, CDR1 is MDHEN and CDR2 is SYDVKM. CDR3 DNA: TGTGCCAGCAGTCCAACGGGACAGGGGGCCGAGACCCAGTACTTC. The encoded protein is CASSPTGQGAETQYF. Filled out from reference TRBV28 and TRBJ2-5, the complete variable domain reads DVKVTQSSRYLVKRTGEKVFLECVQDMDHENMFWYRQDPGLGLRLIYFSYDVKMKEKGDIPEGYSVSREKKERFSLILESASTNQTSMYLCASSPTGQGAETQYFGPGTRLLVL.

This rearrangement joins TRBV19 to TRBJ1-2; 8 nucleotides agree with TRBD1. Trimming took 8 bases from V and 1 from J; bases not matched to a gene: 6. From germline, CDR1 is LNHDA and CDR2 SQIVND (reference sequence). This CDR3 has 14 amino acids. The CDR3 DNA reads TGTGCCAGTGAGCAGGGGGCACTTAACTATGGCTACACCTTC. Residues: CASEQGALNYGYTF.

This clone has just a few counts. The rearrangement links TRBV5-6 to TRBJ2-7, with 7 positions matching TRBD2. Per germline, CDR1 SGHDT and CDR2 YYEEEE. The length of the CDR3 is 16 residues. With V trimmed by 1 base and J by 2 bases, 9 bases remained unmatched. The CDR3 DNA follows: TGTGCCAGCAGCTTGCGGATGGGACTACAGACCTACGAGCAGTACTTC. It yields the protein CASSLRMGLQTYEQYF.

The chain links TRBV28 to TRBJ1-2, with a possible D match to TRBD1 (6 bases). Germline V gene data show CDR1 as MDHEN and CDR2 as SYDVKM. V shed 6 bases and J shed 4 bases, with 15 bases lying between them. The length of the CDR3 is 14 residues. The CDR3 here is CASSSWGLSYGYTF. The CDR3, as DNA: TGTGCCAGCAGCTCCTGGGGGCTTAGCTATGGCTACACCTTC.